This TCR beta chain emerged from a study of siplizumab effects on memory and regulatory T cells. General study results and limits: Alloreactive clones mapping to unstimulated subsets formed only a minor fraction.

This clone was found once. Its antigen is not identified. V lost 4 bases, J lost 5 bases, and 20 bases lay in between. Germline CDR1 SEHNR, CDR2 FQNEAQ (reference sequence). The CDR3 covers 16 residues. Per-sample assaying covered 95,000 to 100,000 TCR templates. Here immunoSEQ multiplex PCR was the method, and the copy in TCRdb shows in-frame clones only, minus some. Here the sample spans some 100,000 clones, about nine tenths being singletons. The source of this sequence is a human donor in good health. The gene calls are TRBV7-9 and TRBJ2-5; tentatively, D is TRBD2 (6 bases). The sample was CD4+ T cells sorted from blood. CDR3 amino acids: CASSSLAGRFTETQYF. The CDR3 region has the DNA TGTGCCAGCAGCTCGTTGGCGGGACGTTTTACTGAGACCCAGTACTTC.